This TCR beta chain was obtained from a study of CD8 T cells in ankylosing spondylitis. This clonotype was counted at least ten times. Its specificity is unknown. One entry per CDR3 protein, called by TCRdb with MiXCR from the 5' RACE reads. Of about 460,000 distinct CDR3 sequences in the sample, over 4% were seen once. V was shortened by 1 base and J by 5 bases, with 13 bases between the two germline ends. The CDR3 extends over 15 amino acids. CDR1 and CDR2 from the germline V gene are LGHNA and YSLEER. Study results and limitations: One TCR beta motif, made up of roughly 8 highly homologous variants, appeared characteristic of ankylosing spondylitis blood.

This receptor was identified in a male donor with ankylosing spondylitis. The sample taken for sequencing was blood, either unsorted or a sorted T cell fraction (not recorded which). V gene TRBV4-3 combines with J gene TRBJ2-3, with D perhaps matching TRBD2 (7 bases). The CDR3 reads CASSQGRGREDTQYF. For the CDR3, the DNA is TGCGCCAGCAGCCAAGGGCGGGGGCGGGAAGATACGCAGTATTTT.